Listed here are 31 T cell receptor beta chains from one sample, sequenced in a study of glioma-infiltrating T cells after dendritic cell vaccination. The protocol was immunoSEQ multiplex PCR, while the TCRdb copy is restricted to in-frame clones and leaves out a portion. The sample consists of roughly 100,000 clones, roughly 81% of them appearing once. The source was blood, collected before dendritic cell vaccination. The receptors come from a human donor with glioblastoma.

The gene calls are TRBV6-5 and TRBJ2-5; D is perhaps TRBD2 (6 bases). The assigned J gene may be wrong: the sequence end matches TRBJ2-7 better. This CDR3 has 14 amino acids. Germline lookup yields CDR1 MNHEY and CDR2 SVGAGI. The CDR3 nucleotides are TGTGCCAGCAGCATCGGGGGTGTCGGCTACGAGCAGTACTTC. This gives the protein CASSIGGVGYEQYF.

The chain joins TRBV7-8 to TRBJ2-7; maybe TRBD2 (5 bases). The CDR3 has 14 amino acids. Germline values: CDR1 SGHVS, CDR2 FQNEAQ. Trimming stripped 7 bases from V and 1 base from J, with 14 bases between. CDR3 sequence reads: CASTHAGESYEQYF. In DNA form, the CDR3 reads TGTGCCAGCACCCACGCCGGGGAGTCCTACGAGCAGTACTTC. The entire variable domain, with the rest obtained from reference TRBV7-8 and TRBJ2-7, is as follows: GAGVSQSPRYKVAKRGQDVALRCDPISGHVSLFWYQQALGQGPEFLTYFQNEAQLDKSGLPSDRFFAERPEGSVSTLKIQRTQQEDSAVYLCASTHAGESYEQYFGPGTRLTVT.

V gene TRBV2 combines with J gene TRBJ1-1; TRBD1 might be the D (6 bases). Trimming took 6 bases from V and 4 from J, leaving 12 bases between them. CDR1 is SNHLY and CDR2 is FYNNEI in the germline V gene. The CDR3 extends over 13 amino acids. CDR3 residues: CASREQGPTEAFF. The CDR3 DNA is TGTGCCAGCAGGGAACAGGGTCCCACTGAAGCTTTCTTT.

This clone has only a few counts. V gene TRBV6-1 combines with J gene TRBJ2-7, with D hard to call. CDR1 and CDR2 (germline): MNHNS, SASEGT. The V gene lost 2 bases and the J gene lost 3 bases, with 17 bases spanning the gap. CDR3 length equals 16 residues. The CDR3 loop reads CASSESPTSPSYEQYF. DNA of the CDR3: TGTGCCAGCAGTGAAAGTCCGACGTCCCCTAGCTACGAGCAGTACTTC.

The rearrangement uses TRBV13 and TRBJ1-2; 9 nucleotides align to TRBD1. With V trimmed by 7 bases and J by 7 bases, 7 bases remained unmatched. Germline V lookup: CDR1 PRHDT, CDR2 FYEKMQ (reference sequence). This CDR3 spans 13 amino acids. The CDR3 protein is CASTPEGQGGYTF. CDR3 coding DNA: TGTGCCAGCACCCCAGAGGGACAGGGTGGCTACACCTTC. The full variable domain, completed using reference TRBV13 and TRBJ1-2, is AAGVIQSPRHLIKEKRETATLKCYPIPRHDTVYWYQQGPGQDPQFLISFYEKMQSDKGSIPDRFSAQQFSDYHSELNMSSLELGDSALYFCASTPEGQGGYTFGSGTRLTVV.

V is TRBV6-1 and J is TRBJ1-2; no reliable D call. The CDR3 has 15 amino acids. V was trimmed by 2 bases and J by 4 bases, leaving 14 bases between them. Germline values: CDR1 MNHNS, CDR2 SASEGT. The DNA for the CDR3 is TGTGCCAGCAGTGAACTGAGGGCCAGATCCTATGGCTACACCTTC. It codes for CASSELRARSYGYTF.

The chain carries TRBV30 and TRBJ2-1; unclear D gene. Trimming took off 1 base at V and 0 bases at J, with 13 bases between the two ends. The CDR3 is 16 amino acids. Germline V gene sequence: CDR1 GTSNPN, CDR2 SVGIG (reference sequence). The CDR3 DNA is TGTGCCTGGAGTGATCTCTCCTCGAGCTCCTACAATGAGCAGTTCTTC. Protein product: CAWSDLSSSSYNEQFF.

V is TRBV7-2 and J is TRBJ1-2; 11 bases line up with TRBD1. With 0 bases clipped from V and 7 bases from J, the junction kept 4 bases outside the gene matches. Germline V gene data show CDR1 as SGHTA and CDR2 as FQGNSA. The CDR3 covers 15 residues. The CDR3 sequence: CASSLARTGGGGYTF. The DNA for the CDR3 is TGTGCCAGCAGCTTAGCACGGACAGGGGGCGGTGGCTACACCTTC. The complete variable domain, with remaining parts taken from reference TRBV7-2 and TRBJ1-2, reads GAGVSQSPSNKVTEKGKDVELRCDPISGHTALYWYRQSLGQGLEFLIYFQGNSAPDKSGLPSDRFSAERTGGSVSTLTIQRTQQEDSAVYLCASSLARTGGGGYTFGSGTRLTVV.

The CDR3 reads CASSESELTNTEAFF. The CDR3 nucleotides are TGTGCCAGCAGTGAAAGTGAACTCACGAACACTGAAGCTTTCTTT. This sequence joins TRBV2 and TRBJ1-1; no firm D call. The V gene lost 2 bases and the J gene lost 1 base, with 11 bases spanning the gap. In germline, CDR1 is SNHLY, CDR2 FYNNEI. This CDR3 is 15 amino acids long.

This clone was recorded only once. The chain combines TRBV7-8 with TRBJ1-6; D is unclear. CDR3 length: 16 residues. Trimming left V 5 bases short and J 8 bases short, with 19 bases between. The V gene's germline CDR1 is SGHVS and CDR2 FQNEAQ. CDR3 amino acids: CASSPGVQVWDSPLHF. The CDR3 DNA follows: TGTGCCAGCAGCCCCGGGGTGCAGGTTTGGGATTCACCCCTCCACTTT.

This clone was detected only a few times. The J gene is TRBJ1-4, the V gene TRBV6-5; 9 bases match TRBD1. The CDR3 length is 15 residues. The trim removed 6 bases at V and 8 bases at J, leaving 10 bases unmatched. Germline values: CDR1 MNHEY, CDR2 SVGAGI. The CDR3 here is CASRIGTGIFEKLFF. The CDR3 DNA reads as TGTGCCAGCAGAATCGGGACAGGGATATTCGAAAAACTGTTTTTT.

The chain recombines TRBV15 with TRBJ1-1; D not resolved. The CDR3 runs to 12 residues. Germline CDR1 and CDR2: LNHNV and YYDKDF (reference sequence). Trimming removed 6 bases at V and 1 base at J, with 6 bases between. The CDR3 nucleotides are TGTGCCACCAGTGGGCCGAACACTGAAGCTTTCTTT. It is translated as CATSGPNTEAFF.

The chain employs TRBV14 and TRBJ2-3; D gene unclear. V lost 1 base and J 4 bases, leaving 12 bases between the germline ends. This CDR3 is built from 15 residues. Germline V CDR1 and CDR2: SGHDN, FVKESK. The CDR3 loop reads CASSQGTWQSDTQYF. The CDR3 DNA is TGTGCCAGCAGCCAAGGAACGTGGCAGTCAGATACGCAGTATTTT. Full variable domain (remainder filled in from reference TRBV14 and TRBJ2-3): EAGVTQFPSHSVIEKGQTVTLRCDPISGHDNLYWYRRVMGKEIKFLLHFVKESKQDESGMPNNRFLAERTGGTYSTLKVQPAELEDSGVYFCASSQGTWQSDTQYFGPGTRLTVL.

Of note for this clone: An end of the junction does not agree with germline; a read error may underlie this. The chain joins TRBV30 to TRBJ2-5; TRBD1 matches 7 bases. The J call may be faulty, since TRBJ2-7 better matches the DNA end. CDR1 and CDR2 (germline): GTSNPN, SVGIG (reference sequence). The CDR3 spans 14 residues. CDR3 sequence reads: CAWCRDSISNEQYF. In DNA, the CDR3 is TGTGCCTGGTGCCGGGACAGTATCTCCAACGAGCAGTACTTC.

CDR3 coding DNA: TGTGCCAGCAGCTTTGGTTGGACTACCTACAATGAGCAGTTCTTC. Its protein is CASSFGWTTYNEQFF. The rearrangement uses TRBV7-2 and TRBJ2-1, with D possibly matching TRBD2 (6 bases). CDR3 size: 15 residues. The germline V gene encodes CDR1 SGHTA and CDR2 FQGNSA. Trimming cost V 3 bases and J 2 bases, with 11 bases left between them. The full variable domain, completed using reference TRBV7-2 and TRBJ2-1, is GAGVSQSPSNKVTEKGKDVELRCDPISGHTALYWYRQSLGQGLEFLIYFQGNSAPDKSGLPSDRFSAERTGGSVSTLTIQRTQQEDSAVYLCASSFGWTTYNEQFFGPGTRLTVL.

The chain joins TRBV11-3 to TRBJ2-5; 12 bases align to TRBD1. CDR1 and CDR2 (germline): SGHNT, YENEEA. Trimming at V came to 4 bases and at J to 4 bases, leaving 7 bases not matched to a gene. CDR3 size: 16 residues. The CDR3 is CASSSPRDRGRETQYF. In DNA, the CDR3 is TGTGCCAGCAGCTCGCCCCGGGACAGGGGGCGAGAGACCCAGTACTTC.

This chain uses TRBV19 with TRBJ2-6, with TRBD1 matching 11 bases. This CDR3 has 17 amino acids. The V segment lost 8 bases and the J segment 1 base; nucleotides outside the gene matches: 7. Germline V gives CDR1 LNHDA, CDR2 SQIVND (reference sequence). The CDR3 nucleotides read TGTGCCAGTTCCGAAGGGACAGGGGGATCTGGGGCCAACGTCCTGACTTTC. It yields the protein CASSEGTGGSGANVLTF.

The chain uses TRBV5-1 and TRBJ1-1; D gene unclear. V gave up 6 bases and J gave up 5 bases, with 11 bases separating them. This CDR3 contains 12 residues. Germline V gene data show CDR1 as SGHRS and CDR2 as YFSETQ. The CDR3 DNA sequence: TGCGCCAGCACCAACGGGTTGACTGAAGCTTTCTTT. Protein: CASTNGLTEAFF.

Comment on this clone: This likely traces to a read error, being one base from a far larger clone. The chain recombines TRBV23-1 with TRBJ2-7; 8 bases fit TRBD1. TRBV23-1 is filed as an ORF, its function uncertain. The CDR3 totals 15 residues. J lost 1 base, V lost 6 bases, and 8 bases had no gene match. The CDR3 spells CASSQGQGISYEQYF. The CDR3 coding sequence is TGCGCCAGCAGCCAAGGACAGGGAATTTCCTACGAGCAGTACTTC.

The J gene is TRBJ2-6, the V gene TRBV5-1; D might be TRBD2 (6 bases). The CDR3 runs 15 residues. Trimming left V 4 bases short and J 3 bases short, with 11 bases between. Per the germline V gene, CDR1 is SGHRS and CDR2 is YFSETQ. The CDR3 spells CASSPRDFGANVLTF. CDR3 sequence (DNA): TGCGCCAGCAGCCCTAGGGACTTTGGGGCCAACGTCCTGACTTTC.

Comment on this clone: The junction departs from germline at one end; a sequencing error may be responsible. The chain carries TRBV6-6 and TRBJ2-1; 8 positions agree with TRBD1. CDR1 MNHNY and CDR2 SVGAGI come from the germline V gene (reference sequence). The CDR3 sequence is 15 residues long. The CDR3 DNA is TGTACCAGCAATACAGGGACAGGTGGCCGGGATGAGCAGTTCTTC. Its translation: CTSNTGTGGRDEQFF.

The rearrangement joins TRBV10-3 to TRBJ1-2, with 11 positions matching TRBD1. There are 12 residues in the CDR3. CDR1 is ENHRY and CDR2 is SYGVKD in the germline V gene. V shed 8 bases and J 7 bases; nucleotides not matched to a gene: 3. The CDR3 DNA sequence: TGTGCCATCGGGACAGGGGGTTCTGGCTACACCTTC. Its translation is CAIGTGGSGYTF.

CDR3 coding DNA: TGTGCCTGGAGTCCCCAGGGGGTTGTACTGTTTTTT. Translating it yields CAWSPQGVVLFF. The chain couples TRBV30 to TRBJ1-4; 7 positions match TRBD1. The V segment lost 2 bases and the J segment 13 bases; nucleotides outside the gene matches: 7. The germline gives CDR1 GTSNPN, CDR2 SVGIG (reference sequence). The CDR3 consists of 12 residues. The entire variable domain, with the rest obtained from reference TRBV30 and TRBJ1-4, is as follows: SQTIHQWPATLVQPVGSPLSLECTVEGTSNPNLYWYRQAAGRGLQLLFYSVGIGQISSEVPQNLSASRPQDRQFILSSKKLLLSDSGFYLCAWSPQGVVLFFGSGTQLSVL.

The chain links TRBV5-1 to TRBJ2-5; D might be TRBD2 (6 bases). Per germline, CDR1 SGHRS and CDR2 YFSETQ. V lost 5 bases and J 1 base, leaving 9 bases between the germline ends. The CDR3 is 13 residues long. The CDR3 loop is CASSRGVQETQYF. The DNA of the CDR3 is TGCGCCAGCAGTCGCGGGGTCCAAGAGACCCAGTACTTC.

This clone occurred many times. This sequence joins TRBV10-3 and TRBJ2-2, with 10 bases matching TRBD2. Germline values: CDR1 ENHRY, CDR2 SYGVKD. This CDR3 has 18 amino acids. The trim removed 3 bases at V and 2 bases at J, leaving 9 bases unmatched. The CDR3 is CAISEGSGGTINTGELFF. CDR3 DNA: TGTGCCATCAGTGAAGGTAGCGGGGGGACCATCAACACCGGGGAGCTGTTTTTT.

This chain joins TRBV7-6 and TRBJ2-5; D is ambiguous. The CDR3 is 14 amino acids. Deletions cut 1 base from V and 0 bases from J, with 6 bases between. Looked up from germline, CDR1 is SGHVS and CDR2 is FNYEAQ. CDR3 sequence reads: CASSLDKYQETQYF. The CDR3 nucleotides read TGTGCCAGCAGCTTAGACAAATACCAAGAGACCCAGTACTTC.

V gene TRBV5-1 combines with J gene TRBJ1-5, with D maybe TRBD1 (5 bases). The V gene's germline CDR1 is SGHRS and CDR2 YFSETQ. The CDR3 sequence is 13 residues long. The V and J ends lost 0 bases and 6 bases respectively, with 7 bases between them. The CDR3 sequence: CASSLEGPQPQHF. CDR3 DNA sequence: TGCGCCAGCAGCTTGGAGGGGCCTCAGCCCCAGCATTTT.

The J gene is TRBJ2-5, the V gene TRBV6-5; D is perhaps TRBD1 (7 bases). Germline CDR1 is MNHEY and CDR2 is SVGAGI. The CDR3 length is 11 residues. Between the trimmed V and J ends, which lost 7 bases and 5 bases, there was a span of 8 bases. In DNA, the CDR3 is TGTGCCAGCACAGGGGGGGAGACCCAGTACTTC. Translated: CASTGGETQYF.

On this clone: The same CDR3 also results from other DNA sequences found in this sample. The J gene is TRBJ2-7, the V gene TRBV7-2; TRBD2 matches 11 bases. The trim removed 0 bases at V and 4 bases at J, leaving 2 bases unmatched. The CDR3 is 15 residues long. Germline CDR1 is SGHTA and CDR2 is FQGNSA. DNA of the CDR3: TGTGCCAGCAGCTTAGCTAGCGGGGGGGCGTACGAGCAGTACTTC. Translating gives CASSLASGGAYEQYF. The whole variable domain, filled in from reference TRBV7-2 and TRBJ2-7, reads GAGVSQSPSNKVTEKGKDVELRCDPISGHTALYWYRQSLGQGLEFLIYFQGNSAPDKSGLPSDRFSAERTGGSVSTLTIQRTQQEDSAVYLCASSLASGGAYEQYFGPGTRLTVT.

V gene TRBV5-1 combines with J gene TRBJ1-1; no clear D. CDR1 SGHRS and CDR2 YFSETQ come from the germline V gene. Trimming left V 0 bases short and J 6 bases short, with 9 bases between. The CDR3 length is 13 residues. CDR3 nucleotide sequence: TGCGCCAGCAGCTTGGTACGCGCTGCTGAAGCTTTCTTT. It specifies CASSLVRAAEAFF. Based on the CDR3 plus reference TRBV5-1 and TRBJ1-1, the full variable domain is KAGVTQTPRYLIKTRGQQVTLSCSPISGHRSVSWYQQTPGQGLQFLFEYFSETQRNKGNFPGRFSGRQFSNSRSEMNVSTLELGDSALYLCASSLVRAAEAFFGQGTRLTVV.

This clone has only one observation. The rearrangement joins TRBV27 to TRBJ1-1; weak D call: TRBD1 (5 bases). From germline, CDR1 is MNHEY and CDR2 SMNVEV (reference sequence). CDR3 size: 14 residues. Trimming pared 6 bases from V and 4 bases from J, leaving 15 bases between. This CDR3 is CASSWGGVGTEAFF. The DNA of the CDR3 is TGTGCCAGCAGCTGGGGGGGGGTGGGCACTGAAGCTTTCTTT.